This is a list of T cell receptor beta chains from one sample in a study of early T cells in non-severe SARS-CoV-2 infection. Each CDR3 protein is one row after TCRdb ran MiXCR on the 5' RACE reads. The table records over 60,000 distinct CDR3 sequences, about 9% of them present only once. Sequenced input: whole blood. The receptors were gathered from an adult who was a healthcare worker with PCR-confirmed SARS-CoV-2 infection or an uninfected control (not recorded which). Each CDR3 is given with its conserved first and last residue. The order of the fields is CDR3 DNA, CDR3 protein, D gene, clone size, V gene, J gene. A D gene is named only where the DNA matches it firmly. Rows give clone size only sometimes, using once, few, many, or a class for an expanded clone.

DNA: TGCAGTGCTAGAGCACAGGGTGTACAGCCCCAGCATTTT; CDR3: CSARAQGVQPQHF; D: .; size: many; V: TRBV20-1; J: TRBJ1-5
DNA: TGCAGCGTTGAAAGGCAGGGTATTGCTGAAGCTTTCTTT; CDR3: CSVERQGIAEAFF; D: .; size: .; V: TRBV29-1; J: TRBJ1-1
DNA: TGCAGTGCTGAGTGGTCACCTAGCACAGATACGCAGTATTTT; CDR3: CSAEWSPSTDTQYF; D: .; size: many; V: TRBV20-1; J: TRBJ2-3
DNA: TGTGCCAGCAGTTACGGGGACAGCACGGAGGAAAAACTGTTTTTT; CDR3: CASSYGDSTEEKLFF; D: TRBD1; size: .; V: TRBV6-6; J: TRBJ1-4
DNA: TGTGCCAGCAGTCCGACCGGGAGCGGCGGCGGCTACACCTTC; CDR3: CASSPTGSGGGYTF; D: .; size: many; V: TRBV12-3/TRBV12-4; J: TRBJ1-2
DNA: TGTGCCATCAGGGACAGGGATGGAGACACTGAAGCTTTCTTT; CDR3: CAIRDRDGDTEAFF; D: TRBD1; size: many; V: TRBV10-3; J: TRBJ1-1
DNA: TGTGCCAGCAGCCCCCTCGGGATTGGGGTCGAGCAGTACTTC; CDR3: CASSPLGIGVEQYF; D: .; size: few; V: TRBV7-8; J: TRBJ2-7
DNA: TGTGCCAGCAGATTCGACAGGGGCACAGATACGCAGTATTTT; CDR3: CASRFDRGTDTQYF; D: TRBD1; size: .; V: TRBV12-3/TRBV12-4; J: TRBJ2-3
DNA: TGCAGCTATTCAGGGGGAGTTGCCGGGGCCAACGTCCTGACTTTC; CDR3: CSYSGGVAGANVLTF; D: TRBD1; size: few; V: TRBV29-1; J: TRBJ2-6
DNA: TGTGCCAGCAGTGCTCCGTCAGGGGGCAACAATCAGCCCCAGCATTTT; CDR3: CASSAPSGGNNQPQHF; D: TRBD1; size: .; V: TRBV2; J: TRBJ1-5
DNA: TGTGCCAGCAGCTTTGAGCCGAACACTGAAGCTTTCTTT; CDR3: CASSFEPNTEAFF; D: .; size: .; V: TRBV5-6; J: TRBJ1-1
DNA: TGTGCCAGCAGTGGCCGGACAGGGCCCTCCTACGAGCAGTACTTC; CDR3: CASSGRTGPSYEQYF; D: TRBD1; size: many; V: TRBV6-1; J: TRBJ2-7
DNA: TGCAGTGCTACGAGTCCAGCGAAGTCCTACAATGAGCAGTTCTTC; CDR3: CSATSPAKSYNEQFF; D: .; size: many; V: TRBV20-1; J: TRBJ2-1
DNA: TGCAGCGTTGCAGGGCGGGAGACCCAGTACTTC; CDR3: CSVAGRETQYF; D: .; size: .; V: TRBV29-1; J: TRBJ2-5
DNA: TGTGCCAGCAGCCAATCTCTAGCGGGGGGGCCCCGTTTGGACTTC; CDR3: CASSQSLAGGPRLDF; D: TRBD2; size: many; V: TRBV3-1; J: TRBJ2-7
DNA: TGTGCCACCAGTGATACCGGGACAGCTCGCACAGATACGCAGTATTTT; CDR3: CATSDTGTARTDTQYF; D: TRBD1; size: .; V: TRBV24-1; J: TRBJ2-3
DNA: TGCATCGTTGAAGGGGGAAGCGGGTATAAGTTGGATACGCAGTATTTT; CDR3: CIVEGGSGYKLDTQYF; D: .; size: .; V: TRBV29-1; J: TRBJ2-3
DNA: TGTGCCAGCACCCTACAGGGGGTGAATGAGCAGTTCTTC; CDR3: CASTLQGVNEQFF; D: TRBD1; size: few; V: TRBV7-8; J: TRBJ2-1
DNA: TGTGCCAGCAGACGCGGGACAGGGAGTGGCTACACCTTC; CDR3: CASRRGTGSGYTF; D: TRBD1; size: .; V: TRBV12-3/TRBV12-4; J: TRBJ1-2
DNA: TGTGCCAGCAGCTTCCCGAGGGGTAGCGGGAGGGCCTTCAACAATGAGCAGTTCTTC; CDR3: CASSFPRGSGRAFNNEQFF; D: TRBD2; size: many; V: TRBV7-8; J: TRBJ2-1
DNA: TGTGCCAGCAGCTGGACTAGCGGGAGGACGAACACCGGGGAGCTGTTTTTT; CDR3: CASSWTSGRTNTGELFF; D: TRBD2; size: many; V: TRBV7-8; J: TRBJ2-2
DNA: TGTGCCAGCAGCCGTAAGAGTAACACTGAAGCTTTCTTT; CDR3: CASSRKSNTEAFF; D: .; size: few; V: TRBV9; J: TRBJ1-1
DNA: TGTGCCTGGAGTGGGGGGTACCACGAGCAGTACTTC; CDR3: CAWSGGYHEQYF; D: .; size: .; V: TRBV30; J: TRBJ2-7
DNA: TGCAGCGCCGCCCCCAGGGGGCTCTCCTACGAGCAGTACTTC; CDR3: CSAAPRGLSYEQYF; D: TRBD1; size: .; V: TRBV29-1; J: TRBJ2-7
DNA: TGTGCCAGCAGTTTTGGTCAGCCCGGGGAGCTGTTTTTT; CDR3: CASSFGQPGELFF; D: .; size: few; V: TRBV12-3/TRBV12-4; J: TRBJ2-2
DNA: TGTGCCAGCAGCCATCCCCGGGACAGCTGGCAAAACTATGGCTACACCTTC; CDR3: CASSHPRDSWQNYGYTF; D: TRBD1; size: many; V: TRBV3-1; J: TRBJ1-2
DNA: TGTGCCATCAGTTCGACCGAGAGCGGGGATAAGTTCTTC; CDR3: CAISSTESGDKFF; D: TRBD2; size: many; V: TRBV10-3; J: TRBJ2-1
DNA: TGTGCCAGCAGCTTAGGAGGGAACGACAATCAGCCCCAGCATTTT; CDR3: CASSLGGNDNQPQHF; D: .; size: many; V: TRBV11-1; J: TRBJ1-5
DNA: TGTGCCACCAGTGATTTGGGCTCAACCGGCCTCAATGAGCAGTTCTTC; CDR3: CATSDLGSTGLNEQFF; D: .; size: many; V: TRBV24-1; J: TRBJ2-1
DNA: TGCGCCAGCAGCTTCGAGATACAGGGCGCAGAAGCTTTCTTT; CDR3: CASSFEIQGAEAFF; D: .; size: many; V: TRBV5-1; J: TRBJ1-1
DNA: TGTGCCAGCAGTCCGAGGACTAGCGGCGCCACCGGGGAGCTGTTTTTT; CDR3: CASSPRTSGATGELFF; D: TRBD2; size: .; V: TRBV12-3/TRBV12-4; J: TRBJ2-2
DNA: TGCGCCAGCACCTACTATTACGGACAGAAAAGCACAGATACGCAGTATTTT; CDR3: CASTYYYGQKSTDTQYF; D: .; size: .; V: TRBV5-1; J: TRBJ2-3
DNA: TGTGCCAGCTCAGAAACGGACAGGGCCTACGAGCAGTACTTC; CDR3: CASSETDRAYEQYF; D: TRBD1; size: few; V: TRBV18; J: TRBJ2-7
DNA: TGTGCCAGCAGCTCCCAGCCTTGGTCCTACGAGCAGTACTTC; CDR3: CASSSQPWSYEQYF; D: .; size: many; V: TRBV7-2; J: TRBJ2-7
DNA: TGTGCCATCAGTGAGACAGGGGACGAGCAGTACTTC; CDR3: CAISETGDEQYF; D: TRBD1; size: few; V: TRBV10-3; J: TRBJ2-7
DNA: TGTGCCTGGAGTGTACTAGCGGGGGGGCCAGATACGCAGTATTTT; CDR3: CAWSVLAGGPDTQYF; D: TRBD2; size: few; V: TRBV30; J: TRBJ2-3
DNA: TGTGCCAGCAGTCCCCCAGGGATTCAGCCCCAGCATTTT; CDR3: CASSPPGIQPQHF; D: .; size: many; V: TRBV27; J: TRBJ1-5
DNA: TGCAGTGCTCGCCGCCCGGGACTAGCGGGGGGGCACACAGATACGCAGTATTTT; CDR3: CSARRPGLAGGHTDTQYF; D: TRBD2; size: many; V: TRBV20-1; J: TRBJ2-3
DNA: TGTGCCAGCAGCTTCAACACGGGTGCCAAAAACATTCAGTACTTC; CDR3: CASSFNTGAKNIQYF; D: .; size: .; V: TRBV5-6; J: TRBJ2-4
DNA: TGCAGTGCTAGAGACCTGGGGGAAGGCTACGAGCAGTACTTC; CDR3: CSARDLGEGYEQYF; D: .; size: few; V: TRBV20-1; J: TRBJ2-7
DNA: TGTGCCAGCAGCCAGGACCATTCACCCCTCCACTTT; CDR3: CASSQDHSPLHF; D: .; size: .; V: TRBV7-2; J: TRBJ1-6
DNA: TGTGCCAGCTCTGAAGAAGATACGCAGTATTTT; CDR3: CASSEEDTQYF; D: .; size: many; V: TRBV18; J: TRBJ2-3
DNA: TGTGCCAGCAGCTTAGTGGTCAAGAACACTGAAGCTTTCTTT; CDR3: CASSLVVKNTEAFF; D: .; size: many; V: TRBV7-2; J: TRBJ1-1
DNA: TGTGCCAGCAGTGGGACAGACTTTAGCACAGATACGCAGTATTTT; CDR3: CASSGTDFSTDTQYF; D: TRBD1; size: .; V: TRBV7-9; J: TRBJ2-3